Sequencing of this T cell receptor beta chain was carried out in a study of blood T cell repertoires in COVID-19. Whole-study context: Samples representing acute and convalescent COVID-19 were sourced from the United States, Italy and Spain. In each case, the material was cDNA or gDNA derived from T cells, B-cell-depleted T cells, or PBMCs.

Germline trimming cut 11 bases from V and 3 bases from J; bases unmatched to any gene: 8. This CDR3 has 14 amino acids. Germline V gene data show CDR1 as MNHEY and CDR2 as SVGAGI. Libraries were prepared by immunoSEQ multiplex PCR; TCRdb keeps only in-frame clonotypes and omits some of them. The sample holds 150,000 to 200,000 clones; roughly 91% are singletons and the top ten take about 4.5%. The material sequenced was peripheral blood. This rearrangement joins TRBV6-5 to TRBJ1-4; 8 bases are a match to TRBD1. The TCR was taken from a woman between 45 and 65 years old with acute or convalescent COVID-19. The CDR3 sequence: CAAGTGIANEKLFF. The CDR3 bases are TGTGCCGCGGGGACAGGCATTGCTAATGAAAAACTGTTTTTT.